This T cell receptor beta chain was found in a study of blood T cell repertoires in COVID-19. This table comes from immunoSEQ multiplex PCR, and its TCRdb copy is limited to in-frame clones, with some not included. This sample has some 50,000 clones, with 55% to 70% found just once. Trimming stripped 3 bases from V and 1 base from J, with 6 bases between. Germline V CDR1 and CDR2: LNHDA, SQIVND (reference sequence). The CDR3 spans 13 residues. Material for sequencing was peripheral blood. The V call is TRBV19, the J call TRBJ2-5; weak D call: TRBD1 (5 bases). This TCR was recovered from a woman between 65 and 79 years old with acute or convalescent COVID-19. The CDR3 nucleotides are TGTGCCAGTAGTATTGGGGCCCAAGAGACCCAGTACTTC. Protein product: CASSIGAQETQYF.